These T cell receptor beta chains were read from a single sample in a study of circulating and synovial CD4+ cells in juvenile arthritis. Assay: immunoSEQ multiplex PCR; the TCRdb copy retains only in-frame clones and omits some. Of about 36,000 clones listed, about 94% are singletons. Source material: CD4+ T cells from blood. All receptors come from a human donor with juvenile idiopathic arthritis. CDR3s include the opening cysteine and the closing phenylalanine or tryptophan. A D gene is named only where the DNA matches it firmly. Part of the rows lack a size; the others show once, few, many or a class for expanded clones.

TRBJ2-3	NA	TRBV20-1	NA	CSAPSTDTQYF	TGCAGTGCTCCGAGCACAGATACGCAGTATTTT
TRBJ2-7	NA	TRBV5-6	NA	CASSLGLFSSYEQYF	TGTGCCAGCAGCTTAGGACTATTCAGCTCCTACGAGCAGTACTTC
TRBJ1-6	NA	TRBV14	NA	CASSQKEGHRATRGSPLHF	TGTGCCAGCAGCCAAAAAGAGGGGCACAGGGCGACCAGGGGATCCCCCCTCCACTTT
TRBJ2-5	TRBD2	TRBV7-3	once	CASSGGGGETQYF	TGTGCCAGCAGCGGGGGGGGAGGGGAGACCCAGTACTTC
TRBJ2-7	NA	TRBV7-2	NA	CASSFSSYEQYF	TGTGCCAGCAGCTTCAGCTCCTACGAGCAGTACTTC
TRBJ2-3	NA	TRBV5-1	NA	CANFRGTSTDTQYF	TGCGCCAATTTTCGGGGGACTAGCACAGATACGCAGTATTTT
TRBJ1-2	NA	TRBV29-1	once	CSVGEGSYGYTF	TGCAGCGTTGGTGAGGGATCCTATGGCTACACCTTC
TRBJ2-3	TRBD1	TRBV6-1	NA	CASSQDRGTDTQYF	TGTGCCAGCAGTCAGGACAGGGGCACAGATACGCAGTATTTT
TRBJ2-6	TRBD1	TRBV7-3	NA	CASTLTGVGANVLTF	TGTGCCAGCACCCTAACAGGGGTCGGGGCCAACGTCCTGACTTTC
TRBJ2-7	NA	TRBV4-1	NA	CASSQLGAYEQYF	TGCGCCAGCAGCCAACTAGGAGCCTACGAGCAGTACTTC
TRBJ2-7	NA	TRBV5-1	NA	CASSLPQGPSSYEQYF	TGCGCCAGCAGCTTGCCGCAGGGGCCCTCCTCCTACGAGCAGTACTTC
TRBJ1-1	NA	TRBV2	NA	CASSSRTARNTEAFF	TGTGCCAGCAGTTCCAGGACAGCCAGGAACACTGAAGCTTTCTTT
TRBJ2-3	TRBD1	TRBV7-3	NA	CASSGTGGDTQYF	TGTGCCAGCAGCGGTACAGGGGGAGATACGCAGTATTTT
TRBJ2-1	NA	TRBV7-2	NA	CASSLASSPHNEQFF	TGTGCCAGCAGCTTAGCCTCTTCCCCCCACAATGAGCAGTTCTTC
TRBJ2-3	TRBD2	TRBV19	NA	CATAPSAGVSTDTQYF	TGTGCCACCGCCCCGTCTGCGGGGGTCTCCACAGATACGCAGTATTTT
TRBJ1-3	NA	TRBV6-5	NA	CASRTVSGNTIYF	TGTGCCAGCAGGACAGTATCTGGAAACACCATATATTTT
TRBJ2-5	NA	TRBV15	NA	CATSRDGGLGEETQYF	TGTGCCACCAGCAGAGATGGGGGGTTAGGTGAAGAGACCCAGTACTTC
TRBJ1-6	NA	TRBV7-9	NA	CASSLDRSLNSPLHF	TGTGCCAGCAGCTTAGATCGGTCCCTTAATTCCCCCCTCCACTTT